These 12 T cell receptor beta chains were sequenced from one sample in a study of cytomegalovirus exposure and HLA in healthy donors (dated by TCRdb to the late 2010s). The method was the immunoSEQ multiplex PCR assay. The multiplex PCR relied on a mix of 60 forward primers for TCR Vbeta segments and 13 reverse primers for TCR Jbeta segments. Entries here come from immuneACCESS through TCRdb and include only in-frame sequences with V and J called. Some clones fail to appear in such tables; in the studies checked, an unresolved V gene covers under half of the shortfall, and the cause of the remainder is unknown. The sample has about 220,000 clones on record, less than 85% of them singletons. 0.6% to 0.7% of the sample goes to the ten largest clones. Sequenced sample: PBMCs. Receptors originate from a man aged 18 to 29 in good health and CMV-seronegative.

This chain links TRBV2 with TRBJ1-1; 8 bases are a match to TRBD1. The ends lost 10 bases at V and 4 bases at J; junction bases unmatched: 5. The CDR3 has 12 residues. From germline, CDR1 is SNHLY and CDR2 FYNNEI. CDR3 nucleotides: TGTGCCACCGCCAGGGGGCGCACTGAAGCTTTCTTT. Its translation: CATARGRTEAFF.

This clone turned up a few times. The chain's CDR3 is CASSLRGYRGRGTDTQYF. For the CDR3, the DNA is TGTGCCAGCAGTTTACGGGGATACAGGGGGCGAGGCACAGATACGCAGTATTTT. The chain is built from TRBV28 and TRBJ2-3; 9 nucleotides align to TRBD1. V gave up 2 bases and J gave up 1 base; unmatched junction bases: 10. The CDR3 consists of 18 residues. Germline V gene lookup returns CDR1 MDHEN and CDR2 SYDVKM.

This clone appeared once. This chain joins TRBV27 and TRBJ2-1; tentative D call: TRBD2 (7 bases). Germline V gene lookup returns CDR1 MNHEY and CDR2 SMNVEV (reference sequence). The CDR3 has 20 residues. Deletions cut 0 bases from V and 2 bases from J, with 23 bases between. CDR3 region: CASSLSERDPPRGPYNEQFF. Written as DNA, the CDR3 is TGTGCCAGCAGTTTATCCGAGCGGGACCCTCCCCGGGGGCCCTACAATGAGCAGTTCTTC.

A word on this clone: This same CDR3 is encoded by further DNA sequences in the sample. This chain joins TRBV5-1 and TRBJ2-1; TRBD1 matches at 10 bases. The CDR3 consists of 14 residues. Germline V gene lookup returns CDR1 SGHRS and CDR2 YFSETQ. Losses at the gene ends were 0 bases for V and 6 bases for J; bases not matched to a gene: 0. CDR3 amino acids: CASSLGDRGNEQFF. CDR3 in DNA: TGCGCCAGCAGCTTGGGGGACAGGGGCAATGAGCAGTTCTTC. Full variable domain (missing parts from reference TRBV5-1 and TRBJ2-1): KAGVTQTPRYLIKTRGQQVTLSCSPISGHRSVSWYQQTPGQGLQFLFEYFSETQRNKGNFPGRFSGRQFSNSRSEMNVSTLELGDSALYLCASSLGDRGNEQFFGPGTRLTVL.

The V and J genes are TRBV9 and TRBJ2-7, with 10 bases matching TRBD1. The CDR3 extends over 14 amino acids. Unmatched junction bases numbered 8, after V lost 4 bases and J lost 7 bases. Germline assignment: CDR1 SGDLS and CDR2 YYNGEE. DNA of the CDR3: TGTGCCAGCAGCATACGGGACAGGGGTTCGGAGCAGTACTTC. Protein product: CASSIRDRGSEQYF.

The rearrangement joins TRBV10-1 to TRBJ2-1, with D perhaps matching TRBD2 (5 bases). Germline V gene lookup returns CDR1 WNHNN and CDR2 SYGVQD (reference sequence). V dropped 8 bases and J dropped 7 bases, with 15 bases sitting between them. The CDR3 extends over 13 amino acids. DNA of the CDR3: TGCGCCAGCGTGATGGATCGGGGAAATGAGCAGTTCTTC. Translating gives CASVMDRGNEQFF.

The gene calls are TRBV2 and TRBJ1-1; D may be TRBD1 (6 bases). The CDR3 is 15 amino acids. Trimming stripped 6 bases from V and 2 bases from J, with 16 bases between. Germline CDR1 and CDR2: SNHLY and FYNNEI. CDR3 region: CASRLTGTRNTEAFF. For the CDR3, the DNA is TGTGCCAGCAGGCTCACCGGGACACGTAACACTGAAGCTTTCTTT.

The V call is TRBV19, the J call TRBJ2-5; 12 bases agree with TRBD2. Trimming removed 5 bases from V and 7 bases from J; junction bases left unmatched: 11. The CDR3 is 16 residues long. Germline V lookup: CDR1 LNHDA, CDR2 SQIVND (reference sequence). CDR3: CASSSLRTSGTRTQYF. The CDR3 DNA follows: TGTGCCAGTAGTTCACTACGGACTAGCGGGACCCGGACCCAGTACTTC.

The gene calls are TRBV25-1 and TRBJ1-1, with TRBD1 matching over 12 bases. The CDR3 has 15 amino acids. V shed 3 bases, J shed 4 bases, and the junction held 3 bases outside the gene matches. Germline CDR1 and CDR2: MGHDK and SYGVNS. The DNA for the CDR3 is TGTGCCAGCAGTGAGGGACAGGGGGCGCCCACTGAAGCTTTCTTT. It translates to CASSEGQGAPTEAFF.

The chain has TRBV28 and TRBJ2-7; 7 positions agree with TRBD1. The CDR3 contains 14 residues. CDR1 is MDHEN and CDR2 is SYDVKM in the germline V gene. Trimming removed 4 bases from V and 3 bases from J; junction bases left unmatched: 6. The CDR3 loop reads CASSSPRQGYEQYF. In nucleotides, the CDR3 is TGTGCCAGCAGTTCCCCGAGACAGGGCTACGAGCAGTACTTC.

This sequence joins TRBV4-1 and TRBJ2-7; 8 bases match TRBD2. Germline V gene lookup returns CDR1 MGHRA and CDR2 YSYEKL. V lost 4 bases to trimming and J lost 3 bases; unmatched junction nucleotides: 5. The CDR3 spans 14 residues. CDR3 nucleotides: TGCGCCAGCAGCCCGGGGGGGGGCCACTACGAGCAGTACTTC. Residues: CASSPGGGHYEQYF.

The rearrangement uses TRBV27 and TRBJ2-7; 7 bases are a match to TRBD1. Per the germline V gene, CDR1 is MNHEY and CDR2 is SMNVEV (reference sequence). V lost 3 bases, J lost 3 bases, and 2 bases stayed unmatched. This CDR3 contains 13 residues. The CDR3 loop is CASSLGQFYEQYF. Here the CDR3 DNA reads TGTGCCAGCAGTTTGGGACAGTTCTACGAGCAGTACTTC.